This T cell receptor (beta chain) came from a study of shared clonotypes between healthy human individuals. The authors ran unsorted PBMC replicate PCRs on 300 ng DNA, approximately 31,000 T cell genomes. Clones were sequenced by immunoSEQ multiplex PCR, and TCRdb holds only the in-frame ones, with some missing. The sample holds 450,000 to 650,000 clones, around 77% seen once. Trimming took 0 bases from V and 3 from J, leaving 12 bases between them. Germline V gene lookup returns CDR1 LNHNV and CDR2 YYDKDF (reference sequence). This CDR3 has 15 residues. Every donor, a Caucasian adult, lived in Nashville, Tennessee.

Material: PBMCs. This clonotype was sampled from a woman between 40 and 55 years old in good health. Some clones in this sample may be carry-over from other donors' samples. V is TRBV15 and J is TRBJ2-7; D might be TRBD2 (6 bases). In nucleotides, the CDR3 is TGTGCCACCAGCAGAGAAAGAGCGGGCGGCTACGAGCAGTACTTC. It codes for CATSRERAGGYEQYF.